This T cell receptor beta chain was sequenced in a study of blood T cell repertoires in COVID-19 (dated by TCRdb to 2019 to 2021). Regarding the study in general: The collaborator samples originated in the United States, Italy and Spain and spanned the acute and convalescent phases of COVID-19. The material from the prospective study consisted of cDNA or gDNA derived from T cells, B-cell-depleted T cells, or PBMCs. Deeply sampled blood TCRbeta repertoires from subjects exposed to, actively infected with, or recovered from COVID-19 were included in the dataset. The repertoires were released in a freely available public database meant as a resource for research on the immune response to SARS-CoV-2. The samples were drawn from two sources: the first 160 participants of the ongoing ImmuneRACE study, and over 950 subjects contributed by 6 global collaborators. The sample metadata nearly always contained a de-identified subject ID, COVID-19 status, age in years and sex. Where HLA class I and class II types were available, the types were taken from metadata supplied by the sample provider, not from assay-based typing.

TCRbeta CDR3 regions were amplified from genomic DNA by means of the immunoSEQ Assay, a bias-controlled multiplex PCR. As for the authors' bioinformatics: The number of nucleated cells in each sample was estimated from the amplification of reference gene primers within the assay. To quantify the absolute abundance of each unique TCRbeta CDR3 rearrangement, sequence reads were collapsed and filtered. For each sample, productive Simpson clonality was calculated as the square root of Simpson's diversity index across productive rearrangements. Sourced from immuneACCESS, this table was stored by TCRdb with only in-frame sequences that have V and J called. A share of the clones is absent; for the studies checked, an unresolved V gene accounts for under half, and the remainder has no known explanation. That table furnishes V, J and clone size, whereas the DNA furnished D and trimming. For this sample there are about 280,000 clones; 85% appear just once. Approximately 5.1% of the sample is taken by the ten largest.

Here is what the overall study found, with its caveats: How much clinical and demographic metadata was included differed by source and by participant, and the metadata was provided uncurated.

Collaborating institutions collected whole blood in K2EDTA tubes following their own protocols. Collaborator samples were shipped for TCRbeta analysis as frozen whole blood, isolated PBMCs, or DNA extracted from either sample type. As concerns this clone: It lacks a known antigen. Qualities for individual bases were not recorded, and no much larger clone is one base off.

CDR1 SGHDT and CDR2 YYEEEE were looked up in the germline V gene. The junction shows trimming of 6 bases on V and 7 bases on J, and the gene matches do not reach 13 bases of it. The cysteine opens and the phenylalanine closes a CDR3 of 15 amino acids. Only the CDR3 region is kept as DNA, spanning 45 bases read in frame from base 1. The receptor's source is a man in his fifties with active or convalescent COVID-19. The chain was built from TRBV5-6 and TRBJ1-5; 7 nucleotides in the junction match TRBD1. The sequenced material came from peripheral blood. The CDR3 protein sequence reads: CASTKGQSWGQPQHF. The DNA sequence reads TGTGCCAGCACTAAGGGACAGTCGTGGGGGCAGCCCCAGCATTTT.